One and the same sample provided the 2 T cell receptor beta chains below, sequenced in a study of blood T cell repertoires in COVID-19. Profiled with immunoSEQ multiplex PCR; TCRdb holds only in-frame clones, not every one. Among 380,000 or so clones listed, around 88% were seen once. The sequenced material came from peripheral blood. The receptors were sampled from a woman aged 60-75 years with COVID-19, enrolled during active disease.

This clone was counted only a few times. The rearrangement uses TRBV30 and TRBJ1-3, with 9 bases that match TRBD1. Germline values: CDR1 GTSNPN, CDR2 SVGIG (reference sequence). This CDR3 contains 15 residues. V was pared by 1 base and J by 7 bases, with 8 bases of the junction left unmatched. CDR3 sequence: CAWSAQGAGRNTIYF. In DNA form, the CDR3 reads TGTGCCTGGAGTGCACAGGGGGCCGGACGGAACACCATATATTTT.

This clone was recorded once. The chain links TRBV10-1 to TRBJ1-1, with 12 bases matching TRBD1. The CDR3 runs 16 residues. After removal of 5 bases from V and 5 bases from J, the junction contained 9 bases not matched to a gene. CDR1 is WNHNN and CDR2 is SYGVQD in the germline V gene (reference sequence). The chain's CDR3 is CASSLGTGGAETEAFF. In DNA, the CDR3 is TGCGCCAGCAGTTTGGGGACAGGGGGCGCTGAGACTGAAGCTTTCTTT.